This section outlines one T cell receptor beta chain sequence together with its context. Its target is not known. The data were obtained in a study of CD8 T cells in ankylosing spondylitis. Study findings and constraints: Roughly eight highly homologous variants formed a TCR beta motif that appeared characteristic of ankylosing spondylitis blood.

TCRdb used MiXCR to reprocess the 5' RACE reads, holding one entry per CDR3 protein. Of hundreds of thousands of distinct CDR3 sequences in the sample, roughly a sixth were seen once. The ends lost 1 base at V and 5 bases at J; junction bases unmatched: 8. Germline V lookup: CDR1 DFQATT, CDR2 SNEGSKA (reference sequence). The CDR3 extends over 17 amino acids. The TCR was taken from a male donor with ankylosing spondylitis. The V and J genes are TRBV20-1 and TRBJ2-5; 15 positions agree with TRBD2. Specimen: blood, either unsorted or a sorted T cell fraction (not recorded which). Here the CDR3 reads CSARGTSGRAVSETQYF. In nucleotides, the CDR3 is TGCAGTGCTAGAGGGACTAGCGGGAGGGCCGTCTCGGAGACCCAGTACTTC.